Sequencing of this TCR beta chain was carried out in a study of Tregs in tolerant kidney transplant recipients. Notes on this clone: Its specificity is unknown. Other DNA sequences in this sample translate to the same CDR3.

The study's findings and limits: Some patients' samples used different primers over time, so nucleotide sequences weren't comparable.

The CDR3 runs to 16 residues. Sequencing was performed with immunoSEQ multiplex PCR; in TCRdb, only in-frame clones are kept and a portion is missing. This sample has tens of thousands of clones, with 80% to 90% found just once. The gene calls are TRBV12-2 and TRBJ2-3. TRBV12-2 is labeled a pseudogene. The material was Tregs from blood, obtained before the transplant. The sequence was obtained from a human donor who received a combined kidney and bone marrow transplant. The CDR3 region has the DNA TGTGCAAGTCGCGTCCGGGACTCCGGGGGCACGGATACGCAGTATTTT. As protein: CASRVRDSGGTDTQYF.